This TCR beta chain was sequenced during a study of blood T cell repertoires in COVID-19. The overall study: Material from acute and convalescent COVID-19 was sourced from the United States, Italy and Spain. The analysed material was cDNA or gDNA that came from T cells, B-cell-depleted T cells, or PBMCs.

In the authors' workflow: Scientists estimated how many nucleated cells there were by amplifying reference gene primers. Only in-frame clones appear in the TCRdb table, and some are missing; sequencing was by immunoSEQ multiplex PCR. That table is the source of V, J and clone size, and D and trimming were worked out from the DNA. The sample holds about 190,000 clones, 84% seen once. The sequence came from a woman between 65 and 79 years old with active or convalescent COVID-19. The sequenced material came from peripheral blood.

The CDR3 reads CASSLGDPGTGQHF. As DNA, the CDR3 is TGTGCCAGCAGCTTAGGTGACCCCGGGACAGGGCAACATTTT. The rearrangement links TRBV7-2 to TRBJ1-5, with 9 bases matching TRBD1. The germline gives CDR1 SGHTA, CDR2 FQGNSA. Trimming at V came to 1 base and at J to 16 bases, leaving 11 bases not matched to a gene. This CDR3 is built from 14 residues.